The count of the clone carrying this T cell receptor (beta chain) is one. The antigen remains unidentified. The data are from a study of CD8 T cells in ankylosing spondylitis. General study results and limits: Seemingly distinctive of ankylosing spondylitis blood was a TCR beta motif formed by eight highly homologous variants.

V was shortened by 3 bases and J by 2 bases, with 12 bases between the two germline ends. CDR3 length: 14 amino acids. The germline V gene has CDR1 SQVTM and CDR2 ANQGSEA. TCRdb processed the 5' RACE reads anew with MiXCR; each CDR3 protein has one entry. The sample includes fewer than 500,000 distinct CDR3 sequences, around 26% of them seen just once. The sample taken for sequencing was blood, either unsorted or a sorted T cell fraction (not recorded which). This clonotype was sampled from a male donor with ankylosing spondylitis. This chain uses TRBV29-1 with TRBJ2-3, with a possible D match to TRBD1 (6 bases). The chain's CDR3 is CSVDRDTSTDTQYF. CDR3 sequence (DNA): TGCAGCGTTGACCGGGACACGTCCACAGATACGCAGTATTTT.